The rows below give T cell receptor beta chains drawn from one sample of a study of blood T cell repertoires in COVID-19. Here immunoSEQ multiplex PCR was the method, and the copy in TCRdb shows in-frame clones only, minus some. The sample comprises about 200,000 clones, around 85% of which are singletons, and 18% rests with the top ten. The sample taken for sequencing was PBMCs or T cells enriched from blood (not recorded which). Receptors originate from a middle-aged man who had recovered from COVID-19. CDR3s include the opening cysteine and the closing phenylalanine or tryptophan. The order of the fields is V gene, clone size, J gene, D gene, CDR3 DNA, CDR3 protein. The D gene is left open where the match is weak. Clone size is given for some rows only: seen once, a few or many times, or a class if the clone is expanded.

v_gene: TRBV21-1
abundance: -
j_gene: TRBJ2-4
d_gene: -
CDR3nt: TGTGCCCCCTCAATACCACTAGCCAAAAACATTCAGTACTTC
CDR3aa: CAPSIPLAKNIQYF

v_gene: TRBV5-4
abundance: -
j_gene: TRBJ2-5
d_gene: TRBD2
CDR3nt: TGTGCCAGCAGCTTGATGACTAGCGGGGATCAAGAGACCCAGTACTTC
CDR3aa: CASSLMTSGDQETQYF

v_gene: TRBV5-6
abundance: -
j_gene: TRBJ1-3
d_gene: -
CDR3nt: TGTGCCAGCAGCTTGGGTCACAGGGTTAGTTCTGGAAACACCATATATTTT
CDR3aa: CASSLGHRVSSGNTIYF

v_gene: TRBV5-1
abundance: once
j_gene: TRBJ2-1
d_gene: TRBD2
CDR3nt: TGCGCCAGCAGCTCCGATAATCGAGCGGGGTTTTCCTACAATGAGCAGTTCTTC
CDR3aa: CASSSDNRAGFSYNEQFF

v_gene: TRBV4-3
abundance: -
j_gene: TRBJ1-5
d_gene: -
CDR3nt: TGCGCCAGCAGCCAAGATGCGGGTCCCAGCAATCAGCCCCAGCATTTT
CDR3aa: CASSQDAGPSNQPQHF

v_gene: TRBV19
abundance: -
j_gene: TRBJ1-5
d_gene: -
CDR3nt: TGTGCCAGTAGTGACACAGGGTTCGGGAGCAATCAGCCCCAGCATTTT
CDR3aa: CASSDTGFGSNQPQHF

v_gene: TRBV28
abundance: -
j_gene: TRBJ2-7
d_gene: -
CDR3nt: TGTGCCAGCAGAAGGGGGACAAACCATGGATCAAGATCCTACGAGCAGTACTTC
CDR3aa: CASRRGTNHGSRSYEQYF

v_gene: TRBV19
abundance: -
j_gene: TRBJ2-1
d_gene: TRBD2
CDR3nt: TGTGCCAGTAGTATAAGGACTAGCGGCTTAATAGGAGGTGAGCAGTTCTTC
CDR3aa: CASSIRTSGLIGGEQFF

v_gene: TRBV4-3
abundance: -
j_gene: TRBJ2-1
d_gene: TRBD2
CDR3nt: TGCGCCAGCAGCCAAGACGGGACTAGCGGCGACAATGAGCAGTTCTTC
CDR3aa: CASSQDGTSGDNEQFF

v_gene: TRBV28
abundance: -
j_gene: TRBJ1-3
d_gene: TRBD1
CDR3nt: TGTGCCAGCAGTTTCACAGGGGGCTCTGGAAACACCATATATTTT
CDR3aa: CASSFTGGSGNTIYF

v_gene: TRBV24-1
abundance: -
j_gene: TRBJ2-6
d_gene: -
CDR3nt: TGTGCCACCAGTGATTTGCCGCTAAGCTCTGGGGCCAACGTCCTGACTTTC
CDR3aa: CATSDLPLSSGANVLTF

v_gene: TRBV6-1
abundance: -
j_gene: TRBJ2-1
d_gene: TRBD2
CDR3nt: TGTGCCAGCAGTGAAGGATTAGCGGGAGGGTACAATGAGCAGTTCTTC
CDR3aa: CASSEGLAGGYNEQFF

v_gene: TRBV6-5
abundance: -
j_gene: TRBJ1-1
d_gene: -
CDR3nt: TGTGCCAGCAGCGCCTATGGGGGGGGCACTGAAGCTTTCTTT
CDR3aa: CASSAYGGGTEAFF

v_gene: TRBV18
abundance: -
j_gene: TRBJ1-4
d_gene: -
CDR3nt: TGTGCCAGCTCGTCGATTAGAGATGAAAAACTGTTTTTT
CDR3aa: CASSSIRDEKLFF

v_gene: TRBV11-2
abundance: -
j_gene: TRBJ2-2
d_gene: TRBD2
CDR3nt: TGTGCCAGCAGCTCCCAAGGACTAGCGGGAGTTGGGGAGCTGTTTTTT
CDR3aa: CASSSQGLAGVGELFF

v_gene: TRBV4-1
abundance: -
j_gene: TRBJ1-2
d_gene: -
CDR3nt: TGCGCCAGCAGAAAAGAAACGACGGGAGGGACGGGCTACACCTTC
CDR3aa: CASRKETTGGTGYTF

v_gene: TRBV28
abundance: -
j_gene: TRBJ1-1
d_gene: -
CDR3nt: TGTGCCAGCAGGATCATCAGGGGCTTGAACACTGAAGCTTTCTTT
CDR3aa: CASRIIRGLNTEAFF

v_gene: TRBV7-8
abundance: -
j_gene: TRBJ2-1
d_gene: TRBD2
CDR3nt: TGTGCCAGCAGCCCAGGGACTAGCGGGAGGGCCGATGAGCAGTTCTTC
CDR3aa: CASSPGTSGRADEQFF

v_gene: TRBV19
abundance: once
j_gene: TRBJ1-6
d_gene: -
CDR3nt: TGTGCCAGTAGTATAGGTAACAGGAATAATTCACCCCTCCACTTT
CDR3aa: CASSIGNRNNSPLHF

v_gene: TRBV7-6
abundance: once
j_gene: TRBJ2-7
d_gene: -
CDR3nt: TGTGCCAGCAGCTTAGCGGTTGCTAATAGCGGTGAACCCTCCTACGAGCAGTACTTC
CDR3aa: CASSLAVANSGEPSYEQYF

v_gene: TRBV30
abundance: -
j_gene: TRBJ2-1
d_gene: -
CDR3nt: TGTGCCTGGAGTGACGGCTACAATGAGCAGTTCTTC
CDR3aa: CAWSDGYNEQFF

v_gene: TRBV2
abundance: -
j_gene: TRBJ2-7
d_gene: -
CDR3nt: TGTGCCAGCAGTGAACGAGGAGGGACGCGCTCCTACGAGCAGTACTTC
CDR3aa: CASSERGGTRSYEQYF

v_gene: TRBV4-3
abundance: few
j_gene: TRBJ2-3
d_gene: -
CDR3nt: TGCGCCAGCAGCCTCCAGGAGGGCACAGATACGCAGTATTTT
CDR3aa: CASSLQEGTDTQYF

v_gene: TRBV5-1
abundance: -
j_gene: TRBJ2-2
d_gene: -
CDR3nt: TGCGCCAGCAGCCCCCTAGGGGAAATTAACACCGGGGAGCTGTTTTTT
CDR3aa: CASSPLGEINTGELFF

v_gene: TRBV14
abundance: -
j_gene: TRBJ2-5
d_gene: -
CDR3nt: TGTGCCAGCAGCCAAGCTCCTAGCACCCCGACCCAGTACTTC
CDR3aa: CASSQAPSTPTQYF

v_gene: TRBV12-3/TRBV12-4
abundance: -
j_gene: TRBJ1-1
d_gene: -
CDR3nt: TGTGCCAGCAGCTCTAGGGACTGGGCTTTCTTT
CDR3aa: CASSSRDWAFF

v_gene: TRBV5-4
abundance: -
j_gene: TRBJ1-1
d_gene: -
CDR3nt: TGTGCCAGCAGCACGGGACTTCCGAACACTGAAGCTTTCTTT
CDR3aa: CASSTGLPNTEAFF

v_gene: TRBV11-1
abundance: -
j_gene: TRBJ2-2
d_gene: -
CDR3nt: TGTGCCAGCCAAGACGGGGAGAACACCGGGGAGCTGTTTTTT
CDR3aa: CASQDGENTGELFF

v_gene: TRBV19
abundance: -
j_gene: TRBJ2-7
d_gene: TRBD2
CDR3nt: TGTGCCAGTAGTGGGGGACTAGCGGGAACCCACGAGCAGTACTTC
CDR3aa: CASSGGLAGTHEQYF

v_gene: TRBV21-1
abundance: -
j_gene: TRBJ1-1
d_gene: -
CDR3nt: TGTGCCAGCAGCAAAGACAATCAGGGCACTGAAGCTTTCTTT
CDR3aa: CASSKDNQGTEAFF

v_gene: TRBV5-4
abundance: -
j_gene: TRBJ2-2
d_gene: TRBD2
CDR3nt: TGTGCCAGCAGCTCTCTGACTAGCGGGTATAACACCGGGGAGCTGTTTTTT
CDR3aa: CASSSLTSGYNTGELFF

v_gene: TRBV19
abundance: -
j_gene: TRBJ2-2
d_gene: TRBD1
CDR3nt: TGTGCCATCCGACAGGGGGCGAACACCGGGGAGCTGTTTTTT
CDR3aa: CAIRQGANTGELFF

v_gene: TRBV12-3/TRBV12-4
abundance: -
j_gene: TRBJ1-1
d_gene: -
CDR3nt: TGTGCCAGCAGCCTAGTGGTGACTGAAGCTTTCTTT
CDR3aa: CASSLVVTEAFF

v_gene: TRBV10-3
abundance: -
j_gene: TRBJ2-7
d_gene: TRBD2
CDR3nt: TGTGCCATCACCTCGGGACTAGTCAACGAGCAGTACTTC
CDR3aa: CAITSGLVNEQYF

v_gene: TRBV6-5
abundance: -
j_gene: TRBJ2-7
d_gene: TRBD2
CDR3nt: TGTGCCAGGGGGGAGGGCGGGGAGCAGTACTTC
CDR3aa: CARGEGGEQYF

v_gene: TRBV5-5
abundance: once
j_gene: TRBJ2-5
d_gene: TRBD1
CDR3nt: TGTGCCAGCAGCGGGGGGACAGGGCCTTCCATCGAGACCCAGTACTTC
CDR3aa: CASSGGTGPSIETQYF

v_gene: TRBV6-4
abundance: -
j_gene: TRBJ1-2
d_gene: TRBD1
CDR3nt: TGTGCCAGCAGTGAACAGGGGGTAGGAGGCTACACCTTC
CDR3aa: CASSEQGVGGYTF

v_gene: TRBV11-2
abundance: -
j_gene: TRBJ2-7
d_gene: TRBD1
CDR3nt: TGTGCCAGCAGCTCACGCCGACAGGGGGGTACCTACGAGCAGTACTTC
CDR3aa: CASSSRRQGGTYEQYF

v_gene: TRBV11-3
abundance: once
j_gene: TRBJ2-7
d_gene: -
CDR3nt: TGTGCCAGCAAACGCCCCGGGGCCTCTCGGGAGGAGCAGTACTTC
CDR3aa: CASKRPGASREEQYF

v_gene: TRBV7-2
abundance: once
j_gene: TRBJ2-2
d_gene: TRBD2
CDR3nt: TGTGCCAGCAAGGCTAGCGGGAGCGGGAGGGAGCTGTTTTTT
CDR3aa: CASKASGSGRELFF